The subject of this entry is one T cell receptor (beta chain). The antigen is unknown. This record comes from a study of OX40 agonist ivuxolimab in advanced cancers. General study results and limits: Dosing at 0.1 to 3.0 mg/kg was accompanied by clonal expansion of CD4+ and CD8+ blood T cells by week 6. Some of the lowest clonal expansion was seen in partial responders at 0.1-3.0 mg/kg.

Sequencing was performed with immunoSEQ multiplex PCR; in TCRdb, only in-frame clones are kept and a portion is missing. The sample has under 75,000 clones; roughly 89% are singletons. Looked up from germline, CDR1 is MNHEY and CDR2 is SMNVEV (reference sequence). This CDR3 is built from 14 residues. Deletions cut 4 bases from V and 4 bases from J, with 11 bases between. The TCR sequence derives from an adult with an advanced solid tumor such as melanoma, head and neck, liver or kidney cancer. This specimen consisted of CD4+ or CD8+ T cells sorted from blood, obtained in a trial of the OX40 agonist ivuxolimab. The chain links TRBV27 to TRBJ2-1, with D possibly being TRBD1 (6 bases). The CDR3 loop is CASSSGQLYNEQFF. For the CDR3, the DNA is TGTGCCAGCAGTTCGGGACAACTTTACAATGAGCAGTTCTTC.